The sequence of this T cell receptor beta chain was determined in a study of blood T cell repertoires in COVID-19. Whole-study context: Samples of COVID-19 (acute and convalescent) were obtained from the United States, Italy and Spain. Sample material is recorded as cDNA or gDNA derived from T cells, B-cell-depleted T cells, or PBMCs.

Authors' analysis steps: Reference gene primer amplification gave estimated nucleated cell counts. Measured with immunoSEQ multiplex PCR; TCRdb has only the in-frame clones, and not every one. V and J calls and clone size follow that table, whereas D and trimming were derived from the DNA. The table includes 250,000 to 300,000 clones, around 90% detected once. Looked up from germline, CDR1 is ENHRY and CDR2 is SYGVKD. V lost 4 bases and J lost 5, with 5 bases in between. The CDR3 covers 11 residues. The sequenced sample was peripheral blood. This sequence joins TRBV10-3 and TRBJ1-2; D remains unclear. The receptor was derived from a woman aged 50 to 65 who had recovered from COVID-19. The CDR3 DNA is TGTGCCATCAGTGGCGGTTATGGCTACACCTTC. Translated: CAISGGYGYTF.